One sample yielded the 26 T cell receptor beta chains listed below, sequenced in a study of T cells after yellow fever vaccination. TCRdb itself ran the 5' RACE reads through MiXCR, one entry per CDR3 protein. The table has 150,000 to 200,000 distinct CDR3 sequences, 9.3% seen once. Sequences were derived from CD8+ T cells sorted from PBMCs, sampled 45 days after the yellow fever booster vaccination. Every receptor here comes from a man aged 18 to 30 who received the YFV17D yellow fever vaccine.

The rearrangement links TRBV7-9 to TRBJ2-7; D unclear. Germline CDR1 and CDR2: SEHNR and FQNEAQ (reference sequence). The ends were cut back, 1 base at V and 4 bases at J, with 5 bases in the middle. The CDR3 is 12 residues long. The CDR3 reads CASSLDKYEQYV. The CDR3 DNA follows: TGTGCCAGCAGCTTAGACAAGTACGAGCAGTACGTC.

This clonotype was seen more than once but under ten times. This chain links TRBV27 with TRBJ2-3; maybe TRBD2 (5 bases). The V end was cut by 5 bases, the J end by 2 bases, with 11 bases between. CDR3 length equals 14 residues. Looked up from germline, CDR1 is MNHEY and CDR2 is SMNVEV (reference sequence). The CDR3 is CASSSGRSTDTQYF. DNA of the CDR3: TGTGCCAGCAGTAGCGGACGGTCCACAGATACGCAGTATTTT.

This clonotype turned up a few times. The V gene is TRBV7-2, the J gene TRBJ2-7; 9 nucleotides align to TRBD2. There are 14 residues in the CDR3. The germline V gene has CDR1 SGHTA and CDR2 FQGNSA. The V and J ends lost 5 bases and 2 bases, in that order; junction bases with no gene match: 4. The CDR3 DNA is TGTGCCAGCAGCATGGGACTAGCCCCCTACGAGCAGTACTTC. Translated, it gives CASSMGLAPYEQYF.

V gene TRBV9 combines with J gene TRBJ2-3; 9 nucleotides match TRBD1. The CDR3 consists of 14 residues. CDR1 and CDR2 (germline): SGDLS, YYNGEE. V shed 5 bases, J shed 3 bases, and the junction held 4 bases outside the gene matches. CDR3 DNA sequence: TGTGCCAGCAGTACGACAGGGGGAACAGATACGCAGTATTTT. Its translation is CASSTTGGTDTQYF.

The sample holds many counts of this clonotype. The gene calls are TRBV4-1 and TRBJ1-5; no clear D gene. Between the trimmed V and J ends, which lost 0 bases and 3 bases, there was a span of 12 bases. CDR1 MGHRA and CDR2 YSYEKL come from the germline V gene. There are 16 residues in the CDR3. The CDR3: CASSQDLASSNQPQHF. The CDR3 nucleotides are TGCGCCAGCAGCCAAGATCTGGCCAGCTCCAATCAGCCCCAGCATTTT.

CDR3 loop: CASRITGTPNSPLHF. As DNA, the CDR3 is TGTGCCAGTAGAATTACCGGGACACCAAATTCACCCCTCCACTTT. V is TRBV19 and J is TRBJ1-6; a possible D gene is TRBD1 (6 bases). Germline loops: CDR1 LNHDA, CDR2 SQIVND (reference sequence). The CDR3 runs 15 residues. Trimming took 6 bases from V and 7 from J, leaving 16 bases between them.

This clonotype has at least ten counts. This chain links TRBV6-4 with TRBJ1-5; D possibly corresponds to TRBD1 (5 bases). V lost 7 bases, J lost 5 bases, and 12 bases lay in between. The V gene's germline CDR1 is MRHNA and CDR2 SNTAGT. CDR3 size: 13 residues. The CDR3 DNA follows: TGTGCCAGCAATTGGACACCCTATCAGCCCCAGCATTTT. It yields the protein CASNWTPYQPQHF.

The chain combines TRBV4-1 with TRBJ1-1; the match to TRBD1 covers 7 bases. V lost 3 bases, J lost 7 bases, and 5 bases stayed unmatched. The length of the CDR3 is 13 residues. Germline CDR1 and CDR2: MGHRA and YSYEKL. The DNA for the CDR3 is TGCGCCAGCAGCCATCGACAGGGCGGTGAAGCTTTCTTT. It yields the protein CASSHRQGGEAFF.

This clonotype was recorded many times. CDR3 protein: CASSLAGGPYNEQYV. The CDR3 bases are TGCGCCAGCAGCTTGGCAGGGGGCCCTTACAACGAGCAGTACGTC. This chain uses TRBV5-1 with TRBJ2-7; the match to TRBD1 covers 8 bases. V was clipped by 0 bases and J by 5 bases; unmatched bases: 7. The germline V gene encodes CDR1 SGHRS and CDR2 YFSETQ. This CDR3 region has 15 residues.

The gene calls are TRBV7-9 and TRBJ2-7, with D perhaps TRBD1 or TRBD2 (5 bases each). The CDR3 sequence is 13 residues long. Germline CDR1 and CDR2: SEHNR and FQNEAQ (reference sequence). Deletions cut 1 base from V and 6 bases from J, with 10 bases between. CDR3 DNA sequence: TGTGCCAGCAGCTTAGGGTCAGGGAGCGAGCAGTACGTC. Residues: CASSLGSGSEQYV.

This clonotype was counted between two and nine times. An end of the junction does not agree with germline; a read error may underlie this. The chain joins TRBV29-1 to TRBJ2-1, with TRBD2 matching over 10 bases. Germline values: CDR1 SQVTM, CDR2 ANQGSEA. The CDR3 spans 15 residues. The CDR3 protein is CSGEEASGGYNEQFF. In DNA form, the CDR3 reads TGCAGCGGTGAAGAGGCTAGCGGGGGATACAATGAGCAGTTCTTC.

In this sample, this clonotype turned up a few times. The chain couples TRBV10-2 to TRBJ1-1; D call uncertain. The V end lost 8 bases, the J end lost 0 bases, and 13 bases lay between the germline ends. Germline lookup yields CDR1 WSHSY and CDR2 SAAADI. This CDR3 is built from 14 residues. CDR3 DNA sequence: TGCGCCAGCCGGGAGGCAGGTTTGAACACTGAAGCTTTCTTT. Its translation: CASREAGLNTEAFF.

This clonotype has ten or more counts. The chain has TRBV7-2 and TRBJ2-7, with D maybe TRBD1 (6 bases). Trimming left V 3 bases short and J 3 bases short, with 27 bases between. The CDR3 is made up of 19 amino acids. Germline V lookup: CDR1 SGHTA, CDR2 FQGNSA. The CDR3: CASSFDRRGTGNRIYEQYF. The DNA for the CDR3 is TGTGCCAGCAGCTTCGACCGAAGGGGTACAGGGAACAGAATCTACGAGCAGTACTTC.

This clonotype has a single count. V is TRBV20-1 and J is TRBJ2-3, with D tentatively TRBD2 (6 bases). The CDR3 length is 14 residues. The V end was cut by 2 bases, the J end by 6 bases, with 15 bases between. The V gene's germline CDR1 is DFQATT and CDR2 SNEGSKA (reference sequence). CDR3 bases: TGCAGTGCTAGATGGAGGGGCATTAGTGATACGCAGTATTTT. Amino acids: CSARWRGISDTQYF.

Many counts were recorded for this clonotype. The V and J genes are TRBV12-3 or TRBV12-4 and TRBJ1-1; no reliable D call. The V end was cut by 6 bases, the J end by 10 bases, with 18 bases between. CDR3 size: 13 residues. The CDR3: CASSPTGSGTAFF. The CDR3 DNA is TGTGCCAGCAGCCCCACGGGGAGCGGTACAGCTTTCTTT.

This clonotype was seen only a few times. This rearrangement joins TRBV7-9 to TRBJ1-2; D unresolved. V gave up 7 bases and J gave up 6 bases, with 15 bases separating them. The CDR3 runs to 13 residues. Germline V gene data show CDR1 as SEHNR and CDR2 as FQNEAQ (reference sequence). The CDR3 here is CASTHGGNDGYTF. CDR3 coding DNA: TGTGCCAGCACCCACGGAGGGAATGATGGCTACACCTTC.

This clonotype appeared once. The chain has TRBV12-3 or TRBV12-4 and TRBJ2-3; 12 positions match TRBD2. Trimming at V came to 6 bases and at J to 4 bases, leaving 14 bases not matched to a gene. This CDR3 has 18 residues. The CDR3 DNA follows: TGTGCCAGCAGCCCCGCTCTATGGACTAGCGGGGACCCAGATACGCAGTATTTT. This gives the protein CASSPALWTSGDPDTQYF.

This rearrangement joins TRBV5-6 to TRBJ2-4, with D tentatively TRBD2 (5 bases). The germline V gene has CDR1 SGHDT and CDR2 YYEEEE. The CDR3 totals 15 residues. Trimming took off 4 bases at V and 0 bases at J, with 11 bases between the two ends. The CDR3 DNA reads as TGTGCCAGCAGCCGTTTCGGGGTAGCCAAAAACATTCAGTACTTC. It codes for CASSRFGVAKNIQYF.

This clonotype was detected a few times. The V call is TRBV7-9, the J call TRBJ1-1, with D perhaps TRBD1 (5 bases). From germline, CDR1 is SEHNR and CDR2 FQNEAQ (reference sequence). CDR3 length: 14 residues. The ends were cut back, 2 bases at V and 6 bases at J, with 13 bases in the middle. CDR3 bases: TGTGCCAGCAGCTTAAGTGGGGGGTTTGCTGAAGCTTTCTTT. This sequence encodes CASSLSGGFAEAFF.

This clonotype was observed a handful of times. The chain couples TRBV2 to TRBJ2-3; TRBD2 agrees at 10 bases. The V segment lost 5 bases and the J segment 2 bases; nucleotides outside the gene matches: 7. The V gene's germline CDR1 is SNHLY and CDR2 FYNNEI. The CDR3 loop spans 16 amino acids. CDR3 sequence (DNA): TGTGCCAGCAGTTTATATCTAGCGGGGGTCACAGATACGCAGTATTTT. Encoded protein: CASSLYLAGVTDTQYF.

This clonotype occurred a few times. Written as DNA, the CDR3 is TGCAGTGCTAGACCTGAGGGGACGGAATACGAGCAGTACTTC. It translates to CSARPEGTEYEQYF. The chain couples TRBV20-1 to TRBJ2-7; D may match TRBD1 or TRBD2 (5 bases each). Germline loops: CDR1 DFQATT, CDR2 SNEGSKA (reference sequence). There are 14 residues in the CDR3. V was pared by 2 bases and J by 4 bases, with 15 bases between.

The rearrangement joins TRBV28 to TRBJ1-4, with 7 bases that match TRBD1. The CDR3 length is 15 residues. V dropped 6 bases and J dropped 2; count of bases not matched to a gene: 6. Germline CDR1 reads MDHEN; CDR2 reads SYDVKM. The CDR3 DNA follows: TGTGCCAGCAGATCTTACAGGGGCACTAATGAAAAACTGTTTTTT. This encodes CASRSYRGTNEKLFF.

This chain joins TRBV7-6 and TRBJ1-6; 7 bases are a match to TRBD1. Germline-derived CDR1 and CDR2 are SGHVS and FNYEAQ. Germline trimming cut 3 bases from V and 13 bases from J; bases unmatched to any gene: 6. The CDR3 is 13 amino acids. CDR3 bases: TGTGCCAGCAGCTTGAGACAGGGAGCGCCCCTCCACTTT. The encoded protein is CASSLRQGAPLHF.

This clonotype was observed a handful of times. The rearrangement links TRBV7-9 to TRBJ1-4; no clear D. Trimming removed 8 bases from V and 4 bases from J, with 11 bases in between. The CDR3 spans 13 residues. Germline V gene lookup returns CDR1 SEHNR and CDR2 FQNEAQ (reference sequence). Here the CDR3 reads CASRGQNNEKLFF. The CDR3 DNA reads TGTGCCAGCCGTGGGCAGAATAATGAAAAACTGTTTTTT.

This clonotype was observed a handful of times. The chain uses TRBV5-8 and TRBJ2-1; 8 nucleotides agree with TRBD1. Per the germline V gene, CDR1 is SGHTS and CDR2 is YDEGEE. V shed 6 bases and J 7 bases; nucleotides not matched to a gene: 12. The CDR3 extends over 15 amino acids. CDR3 sequence: CASTLTDRGLNEQFF. CDR3 DNA sequence: TGTGCCAGCACCCTCACCGACAGGGGATTGAATGAGCAGTTCTTC.

The chain carries TRBV4-1 and TRBJ1-6, with unresolved D. Germline CDR1 reads MGHRA; CDR2 reads YSYEKL. This CDR3 contains 14 residues. Trimming removed 1 base from V and 7 bases from J, with 8 bases in between. The CDR3, as DNA: TGCGCCAGCAGCCAAGTTGCCGAAAATTCACCCCTCCACTTT. Translating it yields CASSQVAENSPLHF.